The TCR beta chain under discussion was sequenced for a study of cytomegalovirus exposure and HLA in healthy donors. The study's findings and limits: Near-uniform donor sequencing depth was presumed by presence/absence analyses.

This clone turned up a few times. Its antigen is not known. The CDR3 consists of 16 residues. The PCR used 60 Vbeta and 13 Jbeta primers. Some clones are missing from TCRdb's copy, which holds only in-frame ones; the method was immunoSEQ multiplex PCR. The sample contains approximately 100,000 clones, approximately 64% of which appear only once. Sequenced material: PBMCs. The receptor's source is a woman aged 50 to 60 in good health and CMV-seronegative. The V gene is TRBV12-2, the J gene TRBJ2-1; TRBD2, as called in the table, went unchecked against the DNA. TRBV12-2 is designated a pseudogene. CDR3 region: CASRLGARESNNEQFF. CDR3 sequence (DNA): TGTGCAAGTCGCTTAGGAGCTAGAGAGTCCAACAATGAGCAGTTCTTC.